One and the same sample provided the 29 T cell receptor beta chains below, sequenced in a study of T cell clusters in autoimmune cytopenias. TRB rearrangements were amplified by touch-down multiplex PCR with mixed TRB-A/B primers. One entry per CDR3 protein, without DNA, is what TCRdb gives after re-calling the multiplex PCR reads. The sample holds fewer than 6,500 distinct CDR3 sequences. Roughly 40,000 genome equivalents of blood DNA were amplified for TRB. Sequencing was done on a sample of peripheral blood. Every receptor here comes from a human donor with an autoimmune cytopenia or autoimmune hepatitis (not recorded which).

This chain joins TRBV7-2 and TRBJ2-3. Germline values: CDR1 SGHTA, CDR2 FQGNSA. This CDR3 spans 14 amino acids. The CDR3 region is CASSLGLSADTQYF.

The chain recombines TRBV6-5 with TRBJ2-1; TCRdb selects TRBD2, and the lack of DNA leaves this call unchecked. The germline gives CDR1 MNHEY, CDR2 SVGAGI. CDR3 length: 17 amino acids. CDR3 protein: CASSQLAGAPQGNEQFF.

V gene TRBV2 combines with J gene TRBJ2-5; the TCRdb call, TRBD2, lacks DNA for checking. The CDR3 sequence is 15 residues long. In germline, CDR1 is SNHLY, CDR2 FYNNEI. CDR3 amino acids: CASSGPSGGEETQYF. Using reference TRBV2 and TRBJ2-5 for the parts outside the CDR3, the full variable domain is EPEVTQTPSHQVTQMGQEVILRCVPISNHLYFYWYRQILGQKVEFLVSFYNNEISEKSEIFDDQFSVERPDGSNFTLKIRSTKLEDSAMYFCASSGPSGGEETQYFGPGTRLLVL.

The gene calls are TRBV11-2 and TRBJ1-2; TCRdb selects TRBD1, and the lack of DNA leaves this call unchecked. The CDR3 consists of 12 residues. Looked up from germline, CDR1 is SGHAT and CDR2 is FQNNGV. The CDR3 here is CASSRTGGGYTF.

By frequency, this clonotype registers medium-sized. The gene calls are TRBV6-5 and TRBJ2-7; TCRdb picks TRBD1, but there is no DNA to check that call. CDR1 is MNHEY, CDR2 SVGAGI, per germline. The CDR3 length is 14 residues. The CDR3 is CASSFTTGHDEQYF.

This clonotype registers medium-sized by frequency. The chain is built from TRBV6-1 and TRBJ2-7; the TCRdb call, TRBD2, lacks DNA for checking. The CDR3 covers 15 residues. In germline, CDR1 is MNHNS, CDR2 SASEGT. The CDR3 spells CASVVTSGSSYEQYF.

By frequency, this clonotype registers medium-sized. CDR3 loop: CASMTGRPADAGELFF. The chain has TRBV19 and TRBJ2-2; there is no DNA to check the TCRdb D call of TRBD1. The CDR3 contains 16 residues. Germline V lookup: CDR1 LNHDA, CDR2 SQIVND (reference sequence).

This sequence joins TRBV12-3 or TRBV12-4 and TRBJ2-7; the D call from TCRdb, TRBD2, cannot be confirmed without DNA. The CDR3 sequence is 12 residues long. The CDR3 loop reads CASSPLPNEQYF.

CDR3: CASSLAGTEGTDTQYF. The V gene is TRBV7-2, the J gene TRBJ2-3; TCRdb designates TRBD1, a call that cannot be tested without DNA. This CDR3 spans 16 amino acids. Germline CDR1 SGHTA, CDR2 FQGNSA.

The chain uses TRBV5-1 and TRBJ2-5; the TRBD1 assignment by TCRdb is unverifiable without DNA. The CDR3 is 14 amino acids. From germline, CDR1 is SGHRS and CDR2 YFSETQ. The chain's CDR3 is CASSLGGSGETQYF.

This rearrangement joins TRBV12-3 or TRBV12-4 to TRBJ1-2; TCRdb designates TRBD1, a call that cannot be tested without DNA. This CDR3 has 13 amino acids. CDR3 protein: CALGGAPYYGYTF.

Measured by frequency, this clonotype is medium-sized. The rearrangement links TRBV5-4 to TRBJ2-7. Germline V gene lookup returns CDR1 SGHNT and CDR2 YYREEE (reference sequence). This CDR3 contains 12 residues. The CDR3 reads CASSGSSYEQYF. The full variable domain, rest sourced from reference TRBV5-4 and TRBJ2-7, is ETGVTQSPTHLIKTRGQQVTLRCSSQSGHNTVSWYQQALGQGPQFIFQYYREEENGRGNFPPRFSGLQFPNYSSELNVNALELDDSALYLCASSGSSYEQYFGPGTRLTVT.

The rearrangement joins TRBV11-2 to TRBJ2-2; lacking DNA, the TRBD2 call made by TCRdb goes unchecked. Germline CDR1 SGHAT, CDR2 FQNNGV. This CDR3 comprises 15 residues. The CDR3 is CATLGRRAGTGELFF.

According to its frequency, this clonotype is medium-sized. The V gene is TRBV6-5, the J gene TRBJ2-7; the TRBD1 assignment by TCRdb is unverifiable without DNA. The CDR3 is made up of 14 amino acids. Germline CDR1 MNHEY, CDR2 SVGAGI. The CDR3 loop reads CASSYRTPGHEQYF.

This chain joins TRBV7-2 and TRBJ1-2; the D call of TRBD1 rests on TCRdb alone, since no DNA is present to check it. The CDR3 sequence is 13 residues long. The V gene's germline CDR1 is SGHTA and CDR2 FQGNSA. CDR3 sequence reads: CASSPIGGDGYTF.

The V call is TRBV19, the J call TRBJ1-5. The CDR3 runs 15 residues. The germline CDR1 and CDR2 sequences are LNHDA and SQIVND (reference sequence). The chain's CDR3 is CASSRNINSNQPQHF.

This chain connects TRBV5-1 to TRBJ2-1; TCRdb outputs TRBD1, but without DNA this stays unchecked. This CDR3 contains 13 residues. The germline gives CDR1 SGHRS, CDR2 YFSETQ. CDR3 in amino acids: CASSGQGADEQFF.

V is TRBV4-3 and J is TRBJ2-7; TCRdb selects TRBD2, and the lack of DNA leaves this call unchecked. This CDR3 is built from 16 residues. Germline V gene lookup returns CDR1 LGHNA and CDR2 YSLEER. CDR3 amino acids: CASSHSRANPSYEQYF.

This clonotype is called medium-sized based on its frequency. The CDR3 reads CASSPTSNQPQHF. The V gene is TRBV18, the J gene TRBJ1-5. CDR3 length: 13 amino acids. The germline V gene encodes CDR1 KGHSH and CDR2 LQKENI.

The chain carries TRBV28 and TRBJ2-7. The CDR3 has 13 amino acids. Germline lookup yields CDR1 MDHEN and CDR2 SYDVKM. CDR3 residues: CASSWTGPYEQYF.

Its frequency marks this clonotype as medium-sized. The chain recombines TRBV12-3 or TRBV12-4 with TRBJ1-1; TCRdb indicates TRBD1, and absent DNA this call remains unverified. The CDR3 spans 14 residues. CDR3 sequence reads: CASRTTGQNTEAFF.

J is TRBJ1-2 and V is TRBV4-2; the D call of TRBD1 rests on TCRdb alone, since no DNA is present to check it. The germline gives CDR1 LGHNA, CDR2 YNFKEQ. The CDR3 is 13 residues long. Here the CDR3 reads CASSQVGGGGYTF.

The rearrangement joins TRBV6-2 or TRBV6-3 to TRBJ2-1; TCRdb calls TRBD1, which cannot be checked without DNA. Per germline, CDR1 MNHEY and CDR2 SVGEGT. CDR3 length: 15 residues. The CDR3 spells CASNVDSPLYNEQFF.

The chain joins TRBV7-2 to TRBJ1-5. Germline V gene data show CDR1 as SGHTA and CDR2 as FQGNSA. The CDR3 spans 13 residues. CDR3 sequence: CASSSTPDQPQHF.

This clonotype ranks as medium-sized (0.01 to 0.1%) in terms of frequency. The CDR3 loop reads CASSPFNEQFF. The rearrangement joins TRBV7-9 to TRBJ2-1. Per germline, CDR1 SEHNR and CDR2 FQNEAQ (reference sequence). The CDR3 runs 11 residues.

This chain connects TRBV5-1 to TRBJ1-1. CDR3 length: 15 amino acids. Germline-derived CDR1 and CDR2 are SGHRS and YFSETQ. The CDR3 protein is CASSLGWRMNTEAFF.

This clonotype is identified as medium-sized (0.01 to 0.1%) from frequency. The chain couples TRBV29-1 to TRBJ2-3; TCRdb names TRBD2, which stays unverified in the absence of DNA. This CDR3 region has 19 residues. Per the germline V gene, CDR1 is SQVTM and CDR2 is ANQGSEA. CDR3 loop: CSVEGGIRTSGYMADTQYF.

By frequency, this clonotype is medium-sized. V and J are TRBV19 and TRBJ2-2. CDR1 and CDR2 (germline): LNHDA, SQIVND (reference sequence). CDR3 length: 15 amino acids. CDR3 sequence: CASSMRGLNTGELFF.

This clonotype is labeled medium-sized (0.01 to 0.1%) based on frequency. The chain has TRBV12-3 or TRBV12-4 and TRBJ2-2; TCRdb's assignment of TRBD1 cannot be checked, as there is no DNA. The CDR3 runs to 15 residues. CDR3 protein: CASRGANANTGELFF.